What follows are 23 T cell receptor beta chains derived from one specimen sequenced in a study of identifying expanded T cells in peripheral blood. Libraries were prepared by immunoSEQ multiplex PCR; TCRdb keeps only in-frame clonotypes and omits some of them. The sample holds over 85,000 clones, more than 70% seen once. Sequencing input: blood. These receptors were obtained from a person aged 18 to 70 in good health.

The chain links TRBV2 to TRBJ2-5, with D perhaps TRBD2 (5 bases). CDR3 length: 14 residues. Germline CDR1 and CDR2: SNHLY and FYNNEI. V was clipped by 4 bases and J by 2 bases, with 11 bases between them. This chain's CDR3 is CASSVNRDQETQYF. Here the CDR3 DNA reads TGTGCCAGCAGTGTGAACCGGGATCAAGAGACCCAGTACTTC.

This chain joins TRBV28 and TRBJ2-7; TRBD1 is a possible D gene (6 bases). CDR3 size: 14 residues. Per germline, CDR1 MDHEN and CDR2 SYDVKM. Trimming shortened V by 5 bases and J by 1 base, and 12 bases separated the two germline ends. The CDR3 DNA follows: TGTGCCAGCAGTCCCGGCAGGGGTTCCTACGAGCAGTACTTC. Translation gives CASSPGRGSYEQYF.

This chain uses TRBV18 with TRBJ1-4, with a possible D match to TRBD1 (5 bases). V shed 3 bases and J shed 8 bases, with 13 bases lying between them. CDR1 is KGHSH, CDR2 LQKENI, per germline. The CDR3 totals 14 residues. The CDR3 loop is CASSPSPTGEKLFF. CDR3 DNA sequence: TGTGCCAGCTCACCTAGCCCAACAGGCGAAAAACTGTTTTTT.

J is TRBJ1-2 and V is TRBV5-4; D call uncertain. This CDR3 has 13 residues. Trimming took off 0 bases at V and 2 bases at J, with 5 bases between the two ends. CDR1 is SGHNT and CDR2 is YYREEE in the germline V gene (reference sequence). The CDR3, as DNA: TGTGCCAGCAGCTTGGCTCGAAACTATGGCTACACCTTC. Its protein is CASSLARNYGYTF. Based on the CDR3 plus reference TRBV5-4 and TRBJ1-2, the full variable domain is ETGVTQSPTHLIKTRGQQVTLRCSSQSGHNTVSWYQQALGQGPQFIFQYYREEENGRGNFPPRFSGLQFPNYSSELNVNALELDDSALYLCASSLARNYGYTFGSGTRLTVV.

The CDR3 loop reads CSVVRDPLNEQFF. CDR3 nucleotides: TGCAGCGTTGTCAGGGATCCTTTGAATGAGCAGTTCTTC. This chain links TRBV29-1 with TRBJ2-1, with D perhaps TRBD1 (5 bases). The CDR3 sequence is 13 residues long. Germline lookup yields CDR1 SQVTM and CDR2 ANQGSEA. V was clipped by 4 bases and J by 7 bases, with 14 bases between them.

The V gene is TRBV14, the J gene TRBJ2-5, with a tentative D call TRBD1 (6 bases). Trimming shortened V by 4 bases and J by 7 bases, and 25 bases separated the two germline ends. This CDR3 is 17 amino acids long. Per the germline V gene, CDR1 is SGHDN and CDR2 is FVKESK. CDR3 amino acids: CASSPSQGSGSGATQYF. CDR3 DNA sequence: TGTGCCAGCAGCCCCTCGCAGGGGAGTGGGTCGGGTGCGACCCAGTACTTC.

On this clone: The same CDR3 is also encoded by other DNA sequences in this sample. The genes are TRBV11-2 and TRBJ2-7; D not certain. CDR3 length equals 12 residues. CDR1 is SGHAT and CDR2 is FQNNGV in the germline V gene. The V and J ends lost 1 base and 4 bases respectively, with 5 bases between them. CDR3 in DNA: TGTGCCAGCAGCTTAGTCGGTTACGAGCAGTACTTC. Residues: CASSLVGYEQYF.

The chain is built from TRBV18 and TRBJ2-7; tentative D call: TRBD1 (6 bases). This CDR3 has 14 residues. Between the trimmed V and J ends, which lost 4 bases and 0 bases, there was a span of 10 bases. CDR1 and CDR2 (germline): KGHSH, LQKENI. DNA of the CDR3: TGTGCCAGCTCACTATGGACAGACTCCTACGAGCAGTACTTC. Translating it yields CASSLWTDSYEQYF.

V and J are TRBV6-6 and TRBJ2-1; D gene uncertain. Germline CDR1 and CDR2: MNHNY and SVGAGI (reference sequence). Between the trimmed V and J ends, which lost 6 bases and 12 bases, there was a span of 18 bases. The CDR3 spans 13 residues. The CDR3 spells CASSPTGHPGQFF. The CDR3 bases are TGTGCCAGCAGCCCGACCGGTCACCCCGGGCAGTTCTTC.

The rearrangement uses TRBV9 and TRBJ1-2; D may be TRBD1 (6 bases). Germline CDR1 and CDR2: SGDLS and YYNGEE. CDR3 length: 17 amino acids. With 0 bases removed from V and 6 bases from J, the gap between germline ends came to 21 bases. CDR3 bases: TGTGCCAGCAGCGTAGAGGTGAAGGGGAAGGCAGGGGATGGCTACACCTTC. Translation gives CASSVEVKGKAGDGYTF.

The chain joins TRBV25-1 to TRBJ1-5; possibly TRBD1 for D (6 bases). V lost 5 bases, J lost 6 bases, and 14 bases lay in between. Germline V gene data show CDR1 as MGHDK and CDR2 as SYGVNS. The CDR3 has 14 residues. DNA of the CDR3: TGTGCCAGCAGTCCCGGGACCAGGGGTCAGCCCCAGCATTTT. Amino acid sequence: CASSPGTRGQPQHF.

This rearrangement joins TRBV7-2 to TRBJ1-1; maybe TRBD1 (6 bases). CDR3 length equals 14 residues. CDR1 SGHTA and CDR2 FQGNSA come from the germline V gene. Trimming left V 1 base short and J 1 base short, with 7 bases between. This chain's CDR3 is CASSLGRGNTEAFF. In nucleotides, the CDR3 is TGTGCCAGCAGCTTAGGCAGGGGGAACACTGAAGCTTTCTTT.

The rearrangement joins TRBV6-6 to TRBJ2-7; a weak D match, TRBD1 (6 bases). This CDR3 is built from 12 residues. From germline, CDR1 is MNHNY and CDR2 SVGAGI (reference sequence). Trimming took off 11 bases at V and 2 bases at J, with 13 bases between the two ends. In DNA, the CDR3 is TGTGCCGGAGGTACAGGGCCCTACGAGCAGTACTTC. As protein: CAGGTGPYEQYF.

The chain couples TRBV6-6 to TRBJ2-5, with 7 bases that match TRBD1. The CDR3 loop spans 13 amino acids. Per germline, CDR1 MNHNY and CDR2 SVGAGI (reference sequence). Unmatched junction bases numbered 4, after V lost 8 bases and J lost 1 base. The CDR3 loop is CASYRGSQETQYF. The CDR3 DNA sequence: TGTGCCAGCTACAGGGGCAGCCAAGAGACCCAGTACTTC.

The rearrangement uses TRBV10-3 and TRBJ1-2; D is undetermined. CDR1 and CDR2 (germline): ENHRY, SYGVKD. The CDR3 loop spans 17 amino acids. V lost 0 bases and J lost 0, with 14 bases in between. The CDR3 is CAISESLTANPNYGYTF. The DNA of the CDR3 is TGTGCCATCAGTGAGTCGTTAACAGCGAATCCTAACTATGGCTACACCTTC.

The chain has TRBV30 and TRBJ1-6; 8 bases match TRBD1. Trimming at V came to 2 bases and at J to 8 bases, leaving 2 bases not matched to a gene. The CDR3 spans 13 residues. Germline CDR1 and CDR2: GTSNPN and SVGIG (reference sequence). CDR3 protein: CAWSQGAHSPLHF. The DNA of the CDR3 is TGTGCCTGGAGTCAGGGGGCCCATTCACCCCTCCACTTT.

This sequence joins TRBV7-9 and TRBJ2-1; 11 nucleotides align to TRBD2. CDR3 length: 17 residues. CDR1 SEHNR and CDR2 FQNEAQ come from the germline V gene (reference sequence). Germline trimming cut 1 base from V and 4 bases from J; bases unmatched to any gene: 6. CDR3: CASSLGRGLAEYNEQFF. DNA for the CDR3: TGTGCCAGCAGCTTAGGAAGGGGACTAGCGGAATACAATGAGCAGTTCTTC.

This sequence joins TRBV29-1 and TRBJ2-7, with D perhaps matching TRBD1 (6 bases). V lost 7 bases to trimming and J lost 3 bases, with 13 bases between them. This CDR3 is 12 amino acids long. In germline, CDR1 is SQVTM, CDR2 ANQGSEA. The CDR3 DNA sequence: TGCAGCGCCGGTTTAGGGGGCTACGAGCAGTACTTC. This codes for CSAGLGGYEQYF.

The V gene is TRBV5-4, the J gene TRBJ2-5, with unresolved D. V was shortened by 0 bases and J by 4 bases, with 13 bases between the two germline ends. The CDR3 extends over 15 amino acids. Per the germline V gene, CDR1 is SGHNT and CDR2 is YYREEE (reference sequence). The CDR3 spells CASSLATPSGETQYF. CDR3 DNA: TGTGCCAGCAGCTTGGCCACCCCCTCGGGAGAGACCCAGTACTTC.

The chain uses TRBV4-1 and TRBJ2-7; D unresolved. V dropped 2 bases and J dropped 3 bases, with 8 bases sitting between them. CDR3 length equals 13 residues. Germline CDR1 is MGHRA and CDR2 is YSYEKL. The CDR3 nucleotides read TGCGCCAGCAGCCAACAACCGGGCTACGAGCAGTACTTC. Its translation: CASSQQPGYEQYF.

The V gene is TRBV14, the J gene TRBJ1-1; D call uncertain. CDR3 size: 17 residues. Germline V lookup: CDR1 SGHDN, CDR2 FVKESK. V lost 4 bases, J lost 0 bases, and 18 bases lay in between. DNA of the CDR3: TGTGCCAGCAGCCTCGATTTAGGGTTGGTGGTGAACACTGAAGCTTTCTTT. It encodes CASSLDLGLVVNTEAFF.

The gene calls are TRBV18 and TRBJ1-1; D gene ambiguous. The germline V gene has CDR1 KGHSH and CDR2 LQKENI. The CDR3 totals 15 residues. Trimming took off 0 bases at V and 3 bases at J, with 11 bases between the two ends. The CDR3 nucleotides are TGTGCCAGCTCACCACCCAACCCATGGGACACTGAAGCTTTCTTT. It translates to CASSPPNPWDTEAFF.

The V gene is TRBV7-2, the J gene TRBJ2-7, with D perhaps TRBD1 (6 bases). V shed 0 bases and J shed 6 bases, with 9 bases lying between them. Germline loops: CDR1 SGHTA, CDR2 FQGNSA. This CDR3 is built from 13 residues. The DNA for the CDR3 is TGTGCCAGCAGCTTAGCACAGGGCGGCGAGCAGTACTTC. Translating it yields CASSLAQGGEQYF.